Described below is a single T cell receptor (beta chain) sequence and its context. Antigen: not known. The CDR3 has 16 residues. Germline CDR1 is SGHNT and CDR2 is YYREEE (reference sequence). These data come from a study of T cells expressing NK-cell markers. The overall study: It was sorted CD3+CD56-NKG2C+, CD3+CD56+NKG2C- and CD3+CD56+NKG2C+ T cells that provided the TCR beta repertoires.

Points from the study as a whole: HCMV specificity was not established for the expanded NKG2C+ T cell clones. Topping the CD3+CD56-NKG2C+ fraction as well were these clonotypes, in a few donors.

UMI-tagged 5'RACE template switching yielded the TCR beta cDNA. TCRdb reprocessed the 5' RACE reads, with one entry per CDR3 protein and no DNA. The sample includes 440,000 or so distinct CDR3 sequences. Sequenced sample: blood T cells: a sorted CD56 or NKG2C T cell subset, CD4+ or CD8+ T cells, or bulk PBMC T cells (not recorded which). V and J are TRBV5-4 and TRBJ2-5; TCRdb proposes TRBD1, but this gene call is untestable without DNA. The clonotype originates from a woman aged 18-70 years in good health. The chain's CDR3 is CASSSPARQGEETQYF.